This section outlines one T cell receptor (beta chain) sequence together with its context. Its antigen is unknown. No base quality information exists; no much larger clone differs at one position. This sample is drawn from a study of CD8 T cells in ankylosing spondylitis (TCRdb year 2017). Broadly, across the study: To find TCR variants linked to disease, the study profiled T cell receptor beta repertoires in ankylosing spondylitis patients and healthy donors. In total, the full study cohort was made up of some 110 healthy donors and some 26 ankylosing spondylitis patients. Peripheral blood was sampled, and synovial fluid was also collected from ankylosing spondylitis patients. Paper-wide results and their limitations: Blood from ankylosing spondylitis patients appeared to be characterized by a TCR beta motif made up of several highly homologous amino acid variants. Significant enrichment of the disease-linked clones was reported in matched synovial fluid samples from ankylosing spondylitis patients. Some motif variants were previously reported in synovial fluid and blood of reactive arthritis patients, suggesting common disease-initiation mechanisms. A CD8+ phenotype was shown by the disease-linked clones, which were found at relatively low frequencies in peripheral blood.

V is cut by 5 bases and J by 1 base, and the space between the germline ends is 24 bases. The germline V gene (reference sequence) gives CDR1 as DFQATT and CDR2 as SNEGSKA. The CDR3 spans 18 residues, from the cysteine through the phenylalanine. Only the CDR3 region is kept as DNA, spanning 54 bases read in frame from base 1. Instrument on record: Illumina HiSeq 2500. Quantitative 5'-RACE with molecular barcodes was used to prepare TCR beta libraries. The authors' analysis ran thus. To identify disease-linked TCR variants, a new computational method was used, one built on a probabilistic model of VDJ rearrangement. The public reads were quality trimmed at Q25 with fastp and then assembled into clones with MiXCR by TCRdb, keeping productive beta chains. Identical CDR3 protein sequences are pooled into one entry, listed with their most common genes and DNA. The V and J calls and clone size are TCRdb's, not the authors'. This sample lists hundreds of thousands of distinct CDR3 sequences; about 20% were detected once. Clones ranked in the top ten supply roughly 4% of the sample.

The sequence links TRBV20-1 to TRBJ2-1; the best D guess is TRBD2, with 6 bases matching. The specimen was blood, either unsorted or a sorted T cell fraction (not recorded which). This clonotype was obtained from a female donor with ankylosing spondylitis or in good health (not recorded which). The CDR3 reads CSALDEDWGDVSYNEQFF. The nucleotide sequence is given as TGCAGTGCTCTAGATGAGGACTGGGGGGATGTATCCTACAATGAGCAGTTCTTC.